Given below is one T cell receptor (beta chain) in context. Its antigen is unknown. The library came from the immunoSEQ multiplex PCR assay. For the multiplex PCR, a mixture combining 60 forward primers for TCR Vbeta segments and 13 reverse primers for TCR Jbeta segments was used. A multiplex PCR assay on genomic DNA amplified the CDR3 region of rearranged TCR beta genes. The Illumina HiSeq System was used to sequence the amplified TCR beta libraries as 87-base-pair reads. As for how the authors treated the data: In a later analysis, tens of millions of unique TCR beta chains were counted across the roughly 700 repertoires, and around 10 million of these chains were shared by at least two donors. To remove PCR and sequencing errors, raw reads were error-corrected and collapsed into unique sequences using a nearest-neighbor algorithm that merged closely related sequences. Alignment of CDR3 sequences to IMGT reference sequences was used to assign V, D and J gene segments. For a sequence to be retained, a match of at least six nucleotides to both a V gene segment and a J gene segment was required. Rearrangements were classified as productive when the CDR3 lacked stop codons and remained in frame with V and J, and all other rearrangements were classified as non-productive. Following IMGT convention, CDR3 was defined as the stretch from the second conserved V-encoded cysteine to the conserved J-encoded phenylalanine. In an earlier analysis of just under 600 of the donors, sequences lacking an unambiguous match to a single V gene segment were excluded. In an earlier analysis of approximately 590 of the donors, V segments were called functional above 56.7% productive rearrangements and were called segregating when the between-donor standard deviation exceeded 5%. A statistical classification framework was built to diagnose cytomegalovirus status from the catalog of TCR beta chain sequences. In a later analysis, V and J genes were assigned by comparing TCR nucleotide sequences against IMGT/GENE-DB human TR gene sequences. The TCRdist pipeline was used in a later analysis to assign CDR3 sequences and most-parsimonious VDJ recombination scenarios. In a later analysis, each TCR beta chain was defined by its CDR3 amino acid sequence together with its V-gene family, and reads lacking a unique V-gene family were excluded. A later analysis removed 550 to 650 highly shared, low-generation-probability nucleotide sequences to deal with suspected cross-contamination and a sequencing artifact. In a later analysis, a clonal expansion index was calculated for each public chain from normalized within-repertoire ranks of inferred template counts. In a later analysis, generation probabilities were computed with a VDJ recombination model fitted to out-of-frame rearrangements, and the resulting probabilities were checked against IGoR. A later analysis scored TCR-TCR, TCR-HLA and TCR-CMV co-occurrence with hypergeometric tests, applying a repertoire-size bias correction to TCR pairs. To estimate false discovery rates, a later analysis permuted the HLA or CMV assignments 20 times. In a later analysis, co-occurring TCRs were grouped using DBSCAN, and TCRdist sequence similarity was added for clustering within HLA-allele-positive subsets. Repertoires with fewer than 30,000 or more than 120,000 public chains were left out of co-occurrence clustering, as were a few repertoires with anomalous nucleotide sharing. Held by TCRdb, this immuneACCESS table contains in-frame sequences only and omits some clones. Under half of the omission traces to an unresolved V gene where checked; the cause of the rest is unknown. V, J and clone size derive from that table, while D and trimming were established from the DNA sequence. The sample's own table lists about 160,000 clones. The ten largest clones add up to 1.3% of the sample.

These data belong to a study of cytomegalovirus exposure and HLA in healthy donors (dated by TCRdb to the late 2010s). Some background on the complete study: In an earlier analysis of roughly 590 of the donors, 276 Gb of sequence data and 117 million unique TCR beta sequences from about 180 million T cells were reported. The number of typed donors differed by locus: about 620-640 for A, B, C, DRB1 and DQB1; roughly 510 for DQA1; 606 for DPA1; and 450 to 480 for DPB1. In an earlier analysis of around 540 of the donors, high-throughput TCR beta sequencing was used to judge whether each TCR beta V gene segment behaved as functional or pseudogenic. A separate validation cohort of approximately 130 different subjects was used in addition to the 666-subject first cohort. To predict cytomegalovirus infection status, the study combined high-throughput TCR immunosequencing, statistical association of individual TCRs with disease status, and machine learning. Donor age, sex, ethnicity and CMV serostatus were collected together with the repertoire data. Four or five DR-DQ haplotypes were handled as single units for association and clustering, since linkage in the cohort was strong. In the later analysis, no new phenotypic data were used to find candidate immune exposures; instead, reliance was placed on TCR beta sequences and their occurrence across donors. To study patterns of TCR occurrence, a later analysis re-analyzed previously published TCR beta repertoires from around 660 donors and added high-resolution HLA genotyping. The study aimed to test whether signatures of past pathogen exposure could be identified by cataloging public T cell receptors. A later genetic analysis used genome-wide SNP genotypes for about three fifths of the roughly 700 donors, treating that subset as a discovery cohort. The T cell repertoires of 666 subjects were profiled by immunosequencing and related to cytomegalovirus serostatus. An early release covering over 500 HLA-typed donors comprised approximately 290 gigabases of sequencing data and approximately 85 million unique TCR sequences. All discovery cohort repertoires had been generated on a single sequencing platform. On average, roughly 240,000 unique TCR beta nucleotide sequences were sequenced per donor among 350 to 400 genotyped donors of the cohort, with around 19% of those sequences being non-productive. HLA typing covered class I and class II loci at four-digit resolution. Among the approximately 420 genotyped donors, around 79% belonged to the genetic ancestry cluster associated with self-reported Caucasian donors. Points the paper makes about the study in general: The sequencing pipeline was judged likely to have produced a cluster of highly shared sequence variants as a technical artifact. Linkage disequilibrium might explain the correlated functional status among segregating V segments, but an unknown experimental factor could not be excluded. When HLA alleles, especially DR and DQ, strongly co-occurred, attributing TCR associations to individual alleles was difficult. According to a later analysis, TCR association rates differed among HLA loci, with DRB1 alleles showing the most associated TCRs and HLA-C alleles showing the fewest. In a later analysis, HLA-associated TCR beta chains showed more clonal expansion and lower generation probabilities than non-associated chains that were equally common. Specific HLA alleles were associated with 18,000 or so TCR beta sequences at a false discovery rate of 0.05 in a later analysis. A few of the identified cytomegalovirus-associated TCR beta chains were confirmed in vitro to be specific for cytomegalovirus antigens. A further reported finding was that TCR beta sequences accurately predicted the HLA-A and HLA-B alleles for most subjects in the first cohort. For the cohort, immune exposure information was limited to CMV serostatus. According to a later analysis, most CMV-associated TCR beta chains appeared to be HLA-restricted, and the HLA associations seemed to be driven largely by CMV exposure. Because the 87-base-pair reads could not distinguish some IMGT-functional V segments, including TRBV6-2 and TRBV6-3, those segments were excluded. According to a later analysis, parvovirus B19, influenza, CMV and Epstein-Barr virus appeared linked to several top co-occurrence clusters. The authors suggested that the approach could potentially be generalized to other disease states and immunological phenotypes. Broadly in line with IMGT annotations, most TCR beta V segments showed up in productive rearrangements about 90% or about 30% of the time in an earlier analysis of 450 to 750 of the donors. Because some donors lacked HLA typing at each locus, the association tests relied only on the typed subset. Only TCR beta chains were sequenced in this cohort, and the absence of alpha or paired-chain data limited detectable features. The study listed 150 to 200 TCR beta chains as associated with cytomegalovirus. Because counts were too low, more than 15 rarely observed V segments, including chromosome 9 orphons, were left out of the earlier analysis of roughly 600 of the donors. V-gene and J-gene trimming of TCR beta chains was associated with a missense DCLRE1C variant in a later genetic analysis, and the association was replicated in an independent cohort. While some public TCRs were present in many individuals, most TCR sequences turned up only very rarely across donors. The classifier was reported to diagnose cytomegalovirus status with high specificity and sensitivity in both the original cohort and the validation cohort. According to a later genetic analysis, donors in an Asian-associated ancestry cluster had fewer N-insertions in productive TCRs than the approximately 610-donor mean. Sequencing depth was assumed to be roughly uniform across donors in the presence/absence analyses, though that assumption may not hold.

In total, roughly 670 healthy bone marrow donors made up the cohort. Cohort members were all nominally healthy when sampled, although unrecorded immune exposures were likely present. The donor tested CMV seronegative and was one of the 352 seronegative cohort members. A peripheral blood sample was collected from each donor, and TCR beta sequencing was performed on peripheral blood mononuclear cells. Genomic DNA extraction from the blood cell samples was performed with the Qiagen DNeasy Blood Extraction Kit. Based on the germline V gene, the CDR1 and CDR2 sequences are MNHNS and SASEGT. The CDR3 runs 13 residues from the cysteine to the phenylalanine. CDR3 DNA only is kept here, 39 bases in frame from base 1. The germline ends are 9 bases apart after V is trimmed by 5 bases and J by 5 bases.

The rearranged chain carries TRBV6-1 and TRBJ2-2; no D gene call is confident. What was sequenced was PBMCs. The receptor was isolated from a woman aged 55-69 years in good health and CMV-seronegative. The DNA sequence reads TGTGCCAGCAGTTTCACGGTGACCGGGGAGCTGTTTTTT. The translation is CASSFTVTGELFF.